This T cell receptor (beta chain) derives from a study of breast tumors, draining lymph nodes, adjacent tissues. Study conclusions and caveats: Tumor TCR diversity was below lymph nodes but above nontumor tissue.

The table lists this clonotype with many counts. Its specificity is not known. An end of the junction differs from the germline gene, which may be a read error. MiXCR, run by TCRdb on the multiplex PCR reads, gives a single entry per CDR3 protein. The data contain thousands of distinct CDR3 sequences, about 40% of them singletons. CDR1 is DFQATT, CDR2 SNEGSKA, per germline (reference sequence). There are 20 residues in the CDR3. The sample comprised tumor-adjacent breast tissue. This clonotype was obtained from a female donor with breast cancer. Some clones in this sample may be carry-over from other donors' samples. The chain uses TRBV20-1 and TRBJ2-3, with 14 positions matching TRBD2. The CDR3 loop is CSAREKGLAGARRPPDTQYF. In nucleotides, the CDR3 is TGCAGTGCTCGAGAAAAGGGACTAGCGGGAGCTAGAAGGCCCCCAGATACGCAGTATTTT.